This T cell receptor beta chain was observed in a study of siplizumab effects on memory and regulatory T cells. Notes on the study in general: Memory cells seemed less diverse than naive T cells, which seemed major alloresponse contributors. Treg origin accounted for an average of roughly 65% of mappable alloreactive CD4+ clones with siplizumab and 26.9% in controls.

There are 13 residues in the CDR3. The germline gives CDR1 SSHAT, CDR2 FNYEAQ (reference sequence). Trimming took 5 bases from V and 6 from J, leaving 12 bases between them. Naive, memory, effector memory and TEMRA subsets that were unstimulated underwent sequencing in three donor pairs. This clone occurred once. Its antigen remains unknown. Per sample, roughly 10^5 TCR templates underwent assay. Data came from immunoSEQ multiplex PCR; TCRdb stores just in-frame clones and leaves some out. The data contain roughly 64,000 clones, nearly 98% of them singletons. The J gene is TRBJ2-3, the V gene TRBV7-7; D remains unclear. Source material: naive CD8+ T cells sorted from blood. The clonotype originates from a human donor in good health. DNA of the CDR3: TGTGCCAGCAGCCAAGACCCGCTCGATACGCAGTATTTT. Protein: CASSQDPLDTQYF.